These T cell receptor beta chains were read from a single sample in a study of blood T cell repertoires in COVID-19. The assay was immunoSEQ multiplex PCR, and TCRdb's table has in-frame clones only and misses some. The sample lists approximately 250,000 clones; around 90% were seen once. Sequencing was carried out using PBMCs or T cells enriched from blood (not recorded which). These receptors all come from a woman in her twenties or thirties who had recovered from COVID-19. CDR3s include the opening cysteine and the closing phenylalanine or tryptophan. A D gene is named only where the DNA matches it firmly. Expanded clones are given a class, and other clones once, few, many or no size at all.

>13|TRBV28|NA|TRBJ2-7|once
CASSLLEGYEQYF
TGTGCCAGCAGTTTACTGGAGGGATACGAGCAGTACTTC
>17|TRBV14|TRBD2|TRBJ2-1|NA
CASSPISRLASYNEQFF
TGTGCCAGCAGCCCCATATCAAGACTAGCGTCTTACAATGAGCAGTTCTTC
>13|TRBV18|NA|TRBJ1-5|NA
CASSPEAGQPQHF
TGTGCCAGCTCACCGGAGGCTGGACAGCCCCAGCATTTT
>15|TRBV18|NA|TRBJ2-7|NA
CASSPQQASSYEQYF
TGTGCCAGCTCACCACAACAGGCCAGCTCCTACGAGCAGTACTTC
>20|TRBV19|TRBD1|TRBJ1-5|NA
CASSIVTVGQVESGNQPQHF
TGTGCCAGTAGTATAGTGACGGTGGGACAGGTCGAAAGCGGCAATCAGCCCCAGCATTTT
>11|TRBV6-6|NA|TRBJ2-2|NA
CAARRTGELFF
TGTGCCGCACGCCGGACCGGGGAGCTGTTTTTT
>14|TRBV19|TRBD1|TRBJ2-7|few
CASEGDRPPYEQYF
TGTGCCAGTGAAGGGGACAGGCCTCCCTACGAGCAGTACTTC
>14|TRBV30|NA|TRBJ1-1|NA
CAWNGARIGTEAFF
TGTGCCTGGAACGGTGCGAGGATTGGCACTGAAGCTTTCTTT
>13|TRBV30|NA|TRBJ2-7|NA
CAWVPPGSYEQYF
TGTGCCTGGGTCCCTCCGGGGTCCTACGAGCAGTACTTC
>13|TRBV28|NA|TRBJ2-7|NA
CASSILVPSEQYF
TGTGCCAGCAGCATACTGGTCCCCTCCGAGCAGTACTTC
>14|TRBV9|NA|TRBJ1-1|NA
CASSFGTPDTEAFF
TGTGCCAGCAGCTTCGGGACTCCGGACACTGAAGCTTTCTTT
>15|TRBV7-3|NA|TRBJ2-2|NA
CASSLQGPGTGELFF
TGTGCCAGCAGCTTACAGGGGCCGGGGACCGGGGAGCTGTTTTTT
>19|TRBV2|TRBD2|TRBJ2-7|NA
CASIQGLSGEVGLPYEQYF
TGTGCCAGCATCCAGGGTCTTAGCGGGGAGGTTGGGTTACCCTACGAGCAGTACTTC
>13|TRBV7-2|NA|TRBJ2-3|once
CASRGTSTDTQYF
TGTGCCAGCAGAGGGACTAGCACAGATACGCAGTATTTT
>12|TRBV4-2|NA|TRBJ2-1|NA
CASSRMPGEQFF
TGTGCCAGCAGCCGAATGCCAGGCGAGCAGTTCTTC
>14|TRBV7-2|TRBD1|TRBJ1-4|once
CASSRNRGGEKLFF
TGTGCCAGCAGCCGGAACAGGGGCGGAGAAAAACTGTTTTTT
>16|TRBV15|TRBD1|TRBJ1-2|once
CATSRKQGALNYGYTF
TGTGCCACCAGCAGAAAACAGGGGGCGCTTAACTATGGCTACACCTTC
>13|TRBV10-3|NA|TRBJ1-6|NA
CATYSTINSPLHF
TGTGCCACTTACTCCACTATTAATTCACCCCTCCACTTT
>18|TRBV11-3|TRBD1|TRBJ1-3|NA
CASSLFPRTGASGNTIYF
TGTGCCAGCAGCTTATTTCCAAGGACAGGCGCCTCTGGAAACACCATATATTTT
>15|TRBV5-4|TRBD1|TRBJ2-1|NA
CASSPGQGRYNEQFF
TGTGCCAGCAGCCCCGGACAGGGACGATACAATGAGCAGTTCTTC
>18|TRBV5-5|NA|TRBJ1-6|NA
CASSLWLGTRGLDSPLHF
TGTGCCAGCAGCTTGTGGTTGGGAACCAGGGGATTGGATTCACCCCTCCACTTT
>16|TRBV5-1|NA|TRBJ1-3|once
CASSLAGHFSGNTIYF
TGCGCCAGCAGCTTGGCAGGCCACTTCTCTGGAAACACCATATATTTT
>11|TRBV7-9|NA|TRBJ2-1|NA
CASNSNNEQFF
TGTGCCAGCAACTCAAACAATGAGCAGTTCTTC
>16|TRBV5-1|NA|TRBJ2-2|NA
CASSLGGGPSTGELFF
TGCGCCAGCAGCTTGGGTGGAGGGCCGAGCACCGGGGAGCTGTTTTTT
>14|TRBV5-8|TRBD1|TRBJ1-3|NA
CASSGTGDGNTIYF
TGTGCCAGCAGCGGGACAGGGGACGGAAACACCATATATTTT
>12|TRBV5-6|NA|TRBJ1-1|NA
CASSSLPTEAFF
TGTGCCAGCAGCTCCCTTCCCACTGAAGCTTTCTTT
>15|TRBV27|NA|TRBJ1-6|few
CASSLLSTTNSPLHF
TGTGCCAGCAGTTTATTGTCGACTACTAATTCACCCCTCCACTTT
>14|TRBV3-1/TRBV3-2|TRBD1|TRBJ1-2|NA
CASSQDGTAYGYTF
TGTGCCAGCAGCCAAGATGGGACAGCTTATGGCTACACCTTC
>19|TRBV4-3|TRBD2|TRBJ2-1|NA
CASSQDRGPRRGGYNEQFF
TGCGCCAGCAGCCAAGATCGGGGACCTCGGCGGGGGGGCTACAATGAGCAGTTCTTC
>13|TRBV2|NA|TRBJ1-5|NA
CASSAGVGQPQHF
TGTGCCAGCAGTGCAGGGGTCGGGCAGCCCCAGCATTTT
>13|TRBV5-4|NA|TRBJ2-1|once
CASSLAGVWEQFF
TGTGCCAGCAGCTTGGCGGGAGTCTGGGAGCAGTTCTTC
>14|TRBV28|TRBD2|TRBJ2-1|NA
CASGLAGTYNEQFF
TGTGCCAGCGGCCTAGCGGGGACCTACAATGAGCAGTTCTTC
>16|TRBV27|NA|TRBJ1-5|NA
CASNLSGSPRGQPQHF
TGTGCCAGCAACCTAAGTGGGTCCCCCCGGGGTCAGCCCCAGCATTTT
>14|TRBV6-5|NA|TRBJ1-2|NA
CASSPNYRGYGYTF
TGTGCCAGCAGTCCCAACTATCGTGGCTATGGCTACACCTTC
>15|TRBV5-6|NA|TRBJ2-7|NA
CASSLEGGRAGEQYF
TGTGCCAGCAGCTTGGAAGGTGGCAGGGCAGGCGAGCAGTACTTC
>13|TRBV18|NA|TRBJ1-1|NA
CASSPLKKGEAFF
TGTGCCAGCTCACCACTGAAGAAGGGGGAAGCTTTCTTT
>12|TRBV28|NA|TRBJ2-7|NA
CASRWGTLEQYF
TGTGCCAGCAGGTGGGGGACTCTCGAGCAGTACTTC
>10|TRBV9|NA|TRBJ2-5|NA
CASGGETQYF
TGTGCCAGCGGAGGTGAGACCCAGTACTTC
>14|TRBV9|NA|TRBJ1-4|once
CASSVYTGCEKLFF
TGTGCCAGCAGCGTCTACACAGGGTGTGAAAAACTGTTTTTT
>17|TRBV15|TRBD2|TRBJ2-2|once
CATRQSGGAVNTGELFF
TGTGCCACAAGGCAATCGGGAGGGGCGGTGAACACCGGGGAGCTGTTTTTT
>19|TRBV4-3|TRBD1|TRBJ2-1|NA
CASSQGEGPGGLSYNEQFF
TGCGCCAGCAGCCAAGGCGAAGGGCCAGGGGGTCTCTCCTACAATGAGCAGTTCTTC
>16|TRBV4-2|NA|TRBJ1-3|NA
CASSQVGAGPGNTIYF
TGTGCCAGCAGCCAAGTGGGGGCAGGGCCCGGAAACACCATATATTTT
>14|TRBV25-1|NA|TRBJ2-2|NA
CASSLNSGAGELFF
TGTGCCAGCAGTCTGAATTCGGGGGCCGGGGAGCTGTTTTTT
>15|TRBV15|NA|TRBJ2-2|NA
CATSRERQNTGELFF
TGTGCCACCAGCAGAGAGCGACAGAACACCGGGGAGCTGTTTTTT
>14|TRBV4-1|NA|TRBJ2-3|few
CASSQVLITDTQYF
TGCGCCAGCAGCCAAGTACTCATTACAGATACGCAGTATTTT
>17|TRBV19|TRBD1|TRBJ1-2|NA
CASSNPGTGGLSGGYTF
TGTGCCAGTAGTAATCCCGGGACAGGGGGCTTAAGCGGCGGCTACACCTTC
>14|TRBV6-5|NA|TRBJ2-7|NA
CASSYSARNYEQYF
TGTGCCAGCAGTTACTCGGCCCGTAACTACGAGCAGTACTTC
>16|TRBV7-9|NA|TRBJ1-3|NA
CASSFTSGVAGNTIYF
TGTGCCAGCAGCTTCACTTCGGGGGTAGCTGGAAACACCATATATTTT
>15|TRBV30|TRBD1|TRBJ1-1|few
CAWSIIDRAGGKAFF
TGTGCCTGGAGTATCATAGACAGGGCAGGGGGAAAAGCTTTCTTT
>17|TRBV9|NA|TRBJ2-3|NA
CASSERGGGAVPDTQYF
TGTGCCAGCAGCGAGCGGGGAGGGGGGGCCGTGCCAGATACGCAGTATTTT
>17|TRBV19|TRBD1|TRBJ2-2|NA
CASSIIQRTGNTGELFF
TGTGCCAGTAGTATAATTCAGCGGACAGGTAACACCGGGGAGCTGTTTTTT
>16|TRBV4-1|NA|TRBJ2-7|NA
CASSHGGPVSFYEQYF
TGCGCCAGCAGCCACGGGGGACCCGTAAGCTTCTACGAGCAGTACTTC
>14|TRBV7-6|NA|TRBJ2-1|NA
CASSPPPGRNEQFF
TGTGCCAGCAGTCCGCCCCCGGGAAGGAATGAGCAGTTCTTC
>19|TRBV18|NA|TRBJ2-3|once
CASSPSPFGRAGREDTQYF
TGTGCCAGCTCACCATCCCCCTTTGGACGAGCAGGACGGGAAGATACGCAGTATTTT